A single sample is the source of the 23 T cell receptor beta chains below, sequenced in a study of spatial heterogeneity in lung cancer (dated by TCRdb to between 2019 and 2020). These TCRs are of unknown antigen specificity. The library was generated by 5' RACE. The reads were generated on a NextSeq 500. TCRdb reran the public reads through fastp at Q25 and MiXCR, keeping productive beta chains. Each entry merges the rows of one CDR3 protein and shows their most common DNA and genes. In all, the sample holds some 13,000 distinct CDR3 sequences, and about 4% of those were seen once. Jointly, the top ten make up 8% of the sample. Points the paper makes about the study in general: The number of expanded intratumoral alpha and beta TCRs correlated with the tumor nonsynonymous mutation count.

What the time point label conveys for this sample: sample taken at primary tumor resection. This sample comprised lung tumor tissue, obtained at surgery. All receptors come from a male donor with early-stage non-small cell lung cancer.

The J gene is TRBJ2-3, the V gene TRBV11-2, with D possibly being TRBD2 (6 bases). Germline V gives CDR1 SGHAT, CDR2 FQNNGV. This CDR3 is built from 13 residues. V shed 6 bases and J shed 5 bases, with 12 bases lying between them. The chain's CDR3 is CASSGRAGDTQYF. CDR3 coding DNA: TGTGCCAGCAGTGGACGAGCGGGAGATACGCAGTATTTT.

By share of the sample, this clonotype is medium-sized. CDR3 in amino acids: CASSEGLAGGQETQYF. The CDR3 coding sequence is TGCGCCAGCAGTGAGGGACTAGCGGGGGGACAAGAGACCCAGTACTTC. The chain uses TRBV10-2 and TRBJ2-5; 14 bases map to TRBD2. Germline assignment: CDR1 WSHSY and CDR2 SAAADI. This CDR3 comprises 16 residues. The ends lost 2 bases at V and 2 bases at J; junction bases unmatched: 1.

This clonotype was detected ten times or more. A read error may account for a junction end that differs from germline. As DNA, the CDR3 is TGTGCCAGCAGTCACTCACACCCCGACAGGGGGACTGAAGCTTTCTTT. Its protein is CASSHSHPDRGTEAFF. The V gene is TRBV6-5, the J gene TRBJ1-1; TRBD1 aligns across 9 bases. CDR1 MNHEY and CDR2 SVGAGI come from the germline V gene. The CDR3 has 16 amino acids.

This clonotype was recorded a few times. V is TRBV7-6 and J is TRBJ1-1; maybe TRBD1 (5 bases). The CDR3 length is 15 residues. The V gene's germline CDR1 is SGHVS and CDR2 FNYEAQ. With 4 bases removed from V and 5 bases from J, the gap between germline ends came to 17 bases. CDR3 region: CASSSGRVTGTEAFF. CDR3 nucleotide sequence: TGTGCCAGCAGCTCCGGCAGGGTGACGGGAACTGAAGCTTTCTTT.

This clonotype was observed at least ten times. This chain joins TRBV24-1 and TRBJ2-4; 11 nucleotides match TRBD1. The CDR3 has 17 residues. V shed 4 bases, J shed 1 base, and the junction held 5 bases outside the gene matches. Per the germline V gene, CDR1 is KGHDR and CDR2 is SFDVKD. The chain's CDR3 is CATSEGQGAGAKNIQYF. CDR3 nucleotides: TGTGCCACCAGTGAAGGACAGGGGGCGGGGGCCAAAAACATTCAGTACTTC.

This clonotype was seen many times. V gene TRBV5-4 combines with J gene TRBJ1-1; possibly TRBD1 for D (5 bases). The CDR3 loop spans 18 amino acids. The germline V gene encodes CDR1 SGHNT and CDR2 YYREEE (reference sequence). With 3 bases removed from V and 1 base from J, the gap between germline ends came to 22 bases. This chain's CDR3 is CASSSGGRVTRGNTEAFF. The CDR3 DNA follows: TGTGCCAGCAGCTCCGGTGGCAGGGTCACGCGCGGGAACACTGAAGCTTTCTTT.

This clonotype is deemed large. CDR3 region: CSAPTGDKGAFF. CDR3 DNA: TGCAGCGCCCCGACTGGGGACAAGGGAGCTTTCTTT. The chain recombines TRBV29-1 with TRBJ1-1; weak D call: TRBD1 (6 bases). The CDR3 loop spans 12 amino acids. V dropped 7 bases and J dropped 10 bases, with 19 bases sitting between them. CDR1 is SQVTM and CDR2 is ANQGSEA in the germline V gene.

In this sample, this clonotype turned up a few times. The chain is built from TRBV30 and TRBJ2-3; a possible D gene is TRBD1 (5 bases). Germline CDR1 GTSNPN, CDR2 SVGIG (reference sequence). V lost 5 bases and J lost 4, with 10 bases in between. The CDR3 totals 12 residues. The chain's CDR3 is CAWRIRADTQYF. For the CDR3, the DNA is TGTGCCTGGCGGATCAGGGCAGATACGCAGTATTTT.

The chain joins TRBV3-1 to TRBJ2-6; D is unresolved. Germline values: CDR1 LGHDT, CDR2 YNNKEL (reference sequence). CDR3 size: 19 residues. Trimming cost V 4 bases and J 0 bases, with 19 bases left between them. The CDR3 DNA sequence: TGTGCCAGCAGCCGAACGGGTGTAAGGGTTGCCTCTGGGGCCAACGTCCTGACTTTC. This gives the protein CASSRTGVRVASGANVLTF.

Points on this clonotype: This sequence may be a read error, since a much larger clone differs from it by one base. V and J are TRBV6-2 or TRBV6-3 and TRBJ2-5; D is ambiguous. The germline V gene has CDR1 MNHEY and CDR2 SVGEGT. CDR3 length: 17 amino acids. The CDR3 DNA reads TGTGCCAGCAGTTACTCGATAAGGAGCAGTTACCAAGAGACCCAGAACTTC. Its protein is CASSYSIRSSYQETQNF.

This clonotype was seen a few times. In nucleotides, the CDR3 is TGTGCCAGCAGCCCAGGGCGTCCCGCGGGCTATGGCTACACCTTC. Translated, it gives CASSPGRPAGYGYTF. The chain is built from TRBV27 and TRBJ1-2; possible D gene TRBD1, 5 bases. V dropped 6 bases and J dropped 4 bases, with 18 bases sitting between them. From germline, CDR1 is MNHEY and CDR2 SMNVEV (reference sequence). This CDR3 has 15 amino acids.

At least ten counts were recorded for this clonotype. This sequence joins TRBV10-1 and TRBJ1-6; D remains ambiguous. Trimming cost V 3 bases and J 7 bases, with 7 bases left between them. Germline values: CDR1 WNHNN, CDR2 SYGVQD (reference sequence). The CDR3 has 13 amino acids. The CDR3 loop reads CASSDRCNSPLHF. In DNA form, the CDR3 reads TGCGCCAGCAGTGACAGATGCAATTCACCCCTCCACTTT.

This clonotype was picked up many times. The chain has TRBV20-1 and TRBJ2-5; 8 bases align to TRBD2. CDR1 and CDR2 (germline): DFQATT, SNEGSKA (reference sequence). Trimming took 1 base from V and 4 from J; bases not matched to a gene: 5. There are 14 residues in the CDR3. The CDR3 sequence: CSARAGGPSETQYF. The CDR3 DNA is TGCAGTGCTAGAGCGGGGGGGCCTTCAGAGACCCAGTACTTC.

This clonotype was picked up many times. V is TRBV3-1 and J is TRBJ1-1; D gene unclear. This CDR3 contains 13 residues. Trimming stripped 4 bases from V and 4 bases from J, with 10 bases between. The V gene's germline CDR1 is LGHDT and CDR2 YNNKEL (reference sequence). The CDR3 loop is CASSPEIGTEAFF. In DNA form, the CDR3 reads TGTGCCAGCAGCCCGGAGATTGGCACTGAAGCTTTCTTT.

There are many counts of this clonotype. The chain joins TRBV6-6 to TRBJ2-1, with unresolved D. Per the germline V gene, CDR1 is MNHNY and CDR2 is SVGAGI (reference sequence). Trimming removed 3 bases at V and 7 bases at J, with 7 bases between. This CDR3 spans 12 amino acids. The CDR3 DNA sequence: TGTGCCAGCAGTTATAAAATAAATGAGCAGTTCTTC. Translating gives CASSYKINEQFF.

This clonotype was picked up many times. The chain carries TRBV3-1 and TRBJ1-6, with D unresolved. Germline V gives CDR1 LGHDT, CDR2 YNNKEL (reference sequence). With 2 bases removed from V and 10 bases from J, the gap between germline ends came to 15 bases. The CDR3 totals 15 residues. The CDR3 spells CASSQLTGRRSPLHF. The CDR3 bases are TGTGCCAGCAGCCAACTGACTGGCCGAAGGTCACCCCTCCACTTT. The full variable domain, rest sourced from reference TRBV3-1 and TRBJ1-6, is DTAVSQTPKYLVTQMGNDKSIKCEQNLGHDTMYWYKQDSKKFLKIMFSYNNKELIINETVPNRFSPKSPDKAHLNLHINSLELGDSAVYFCASSQLTGRRSPLHFGNGTRLTVT.

This clonotype was recorded many times. The chain uses TRBV6-2 or TRBV6-3 and TRBJ2-1, with a weak D call TRBD1 (5 bases). The germline gives CDR1 MNHEY, CDR2 SVGEGT. V was trimmed by 6 bases and J by 6 bases, leaving 12 bases between them. The CDR3 spans 13 residues. CDR3 nucleotide sequence: TGTGCCAGCAGCGGACAAGTCGGCAATGAGCAGTTCTTC. Translated, it gives CASSGQVGNEQFF.

This clonotype was found many times. The CDR3 protein is CASQLGHGYEQYV. DNA of the CDR3: TGTGCCAGCCAATTGGGACACGGTTACGAGCAGTACGTC. The chain recombines TRBV28 with TRBJ2-7; D might be TRBD1 (6 bases). The V gene lost 8 bases and the J gene lost 4 bases, with 15 bases spanning the gap. The CDR3 contains 13 residues. Germline V gives CDR1 MDHEN, CDR2 SYDVKM.

This clonotype was recorded at least ten times. This chain connects TRBV12-3 or TRBV12-4 to TRBJ1-6, with D perhaps TRBD1 (5 bases). Between the trimmed V and J ends, which lost 6 bases and 4 bases, there was a span of 16 bases. CDR3 length equals 16 residues. The CDR3 nucleotides read TGTGCCAGCAGCTCCACAGGAGGTCCGTATAATTCACCCCTCCACTTT. It specifies CASSSTGGPYNSPLHF.

Judged by abundance, this clonotype is medium-sized (0.01 to 0.1%). The chain joins TRBV12-3 or TRBV12-4 to TRBJ2-2; the D is unclear. V was clipped by 1 base and J by 0 bases, with 6 bases between them. CDR3 size: 15 residues. The CDR3 region has the DNA TGTGCCAGCAGTTTAGATATTGCGAACACCGGGGAGCTGTTTTTT. Its protein is CASSLDIANTGELFF.

V is TRBV5-4 and J is TRBJ2-7, with D tentatively TRBD1 or TRBD2 (5 bases each). The V end was cut by 6 bases, the J end by 2 bases, with 12 bases between. This CDR3 has 13 residues. Germline V gene lookup returns CDR1 SGHNT and CDR2 YYREEE (reference sequence). The CDR3 DNA follows: TGTGCCAGCAACGAGGGGAGTACCTACGAGCAGTACTTC. Protein: CASNEGSTYEQYF. Looking up the rest from reference TRBV5-4 and TRBJ2-7 gives the full variable domain: ETGVTQSPTHLIKTRGQQVTLRCSSQSGHNTVSWYQQALGQGPQFIFQYYREEENGRGNFPPRFSGLQFPNYSSELNVNALELDDSALYLCASNEGSTYEQYFGPGTRLTVT.

This clonotype is medium-sized (0.01 to 0.1%) by share. The V call is TRBV19, the J call TRBJ1-5; D gene unclear. The CDR3 loop spans 12 amino acids. Germline CDR1 and CDR2: LNHDA and SQIVND (reference sequence). Trimming took off 3 bases at V and 4 bases at J, with 4 bases between the two ends. The CDR3 sequence: CASSIWNQPQHF. The CDR3, as DNA: TGTGCCAGTAGTATTTGGAATCAGCCCCAGCATTTT.

This clonotype was found many times. The rearrangement links TRBV20-1 to TRBJ2-3, with 14 bases lining up with TRBD2. With 3 bases clipped from V and 4 bases from J, the junction kept 6 bases outside the gene matches. Germline V gene lookup returns CDR1 DFQATT and CDR2 SNEGSKA (reference sequence). The CDR3 runs to 16 residues. CDR3 protein: CSARGTSGRNADTQYF. CDR3 DNA sequence: TGCAGTGCTAGGGGGACTAGCGGGAGAAACGCAGATACGCAGTATTTT.